This TCR beta chain was profiled in a study of shared clonotypes between healthy human individuals. Study in general: A donor's plate count was three for CD4 naive and three for CD4 memory; CD8 naive had two and CD8 memory one.

The V gene lost 2 bases and the J gene lost 1 base, with 8 bases spanning the gap. CDR1 is SGHTA, CDR2 FQGTGA, per germline. The CDR3 contains 14 residues. Every immunoSEQ plate was one replicate of a subset's evenly spread DNA. The protocol was immunoSEQ multiplex PCR, while the TCRdb copy is restricted to in-frame clones and leaves out a portion. This sample yields some 500,000 clones, of which 95% to 96% are seen a single time; about 0.067% belongs to the top ten. Adult donors, all healthy and HIV-negative, had no recent acute infections or vaccinations. A word on this clone: Its antigen is not identified.

Broader study findings: Some clonotypes were shared by all four sorted-subset donors, while others were not shared. The non-shared ones had lower generation probabilities than the shared ones.

The receptor's source is a woman aged 25 to 39 in good health. The specimen sequenced was naive CD4+ T cells sorted from blood. Subset reported: CD45RA+ positively selected. V and J are TRBV7-3 and TRBJ1-1; D is unresolved. CDR3 sequence: CASSLAGSNTEAFF. CDR3 nucleotides: TGTGCCAGCAGCTTAGCGGGGTCGAACACTGAAGCTTTCTTT.